This T cell receptor beta chain was sequenced during a study of shared clonotypes between healthy human individuals. For the study at large: Three men and a couple of women, aged 18 to 49, were donors. General observations from the study: With several donors compared, roughly 5% of naive CD4 clonotypes were shared. Relative to memory subsets, naive subsets generally showed larger estimated richness.

CD8 cells regarded as naive lacked CD45RO, were positively chosen for CCR7, and omitted terminally differentiated effector memory CD45RA+ cells. Germline V CDR1 and CDR2: MGHRA, YSYEKL. This CDR3 comprises 15 residues. V lost 3 bases, J lost 2 bases, and 14 bases lay in between. Turning to this clone: What it binds is unknown.

Once extracted for a subset, genomic DNA was divided evenly among several immunoSEQ plates. TCRdb's copy holds only in-frame clones and misses some; the assay was immunoSEQ multiplex PCR. The sample includes about 700,000 clones, about 91% of them seen just once. Sequenced: naive CD8+ T cells sorted from blood. The source of this sequence is a man between 25 and 39 years old in good health. This rearrangement joins TRBV4-1 to TRBJ2-7; D tentatively reads TRBD1 or TRBD2 (6 bases each). This CDR3 reads CASSHRQEGTYEQYF. As DNA, the CDR3 is TGCGCCAGCAGCCACAGACAGGAGGGGACCTACGAGCAGTACTTC.